These 28 T cell receptor beta chains were sequenced from one sample in a study of blood T cells in healthy people across ages. With a J-beta primer mix and a sample-barcoded 5' primer, a second PCR ran 7 to 11 cycles. TCRdb passed the 5' RACE reads through MiXCR, listing each CDR3 protein once. The table records around 800,000 distinct CDR3 sequences, about a quarter of them present only once. These data were likewise used in another study, on T cells of mothers and their children.

Sequenced sample: blood. The receptors here all came from a boy younger than 18 in good health.

V usage is TRBV12-3 or TRBV12-4 and J usage is TRBJ2-4; D tentatively fits TRBD1 or TRBD2 (5 bases each). This CDR3 comprises 18 residues. V was trimmed by 2 bases and J by 0 bases, leaving 17 bases between them. In nucleotides, the CDR3 is TGTGCCAGCAGTTTACTGGGGCTGGGAGCACTAGCCAAAAACATTCAGTACTTC. Protein: CASSLLGLGALAKNIQYF.

The CDR3: CASSQFEGAQNEQYF. DNA for the CDR3: TGCGCCAGCAGCCAATTTGAGGGGGCGCAAAACGAGCAGTACTTC. The chain links TRBV4-1 to TRBJ2-5, with 7 bases aligning to TRBD1. The DNA matches TRBJ2-7 better at its end, which makes the J call doubtful. Germline CDR1 is MGHRA and CDR2 is YSYEKL. The CDR3 runs 15 residues.

The chain has TRBV5-1 and TRBJ2-5, with 7 nucleotides matching TRBD2. Matching the DNA end better, TRBJ2-1 makes the J call doubtful. Germline loops: CDR1 SGHRS, CDR2 YFSETQ. This CDR3 region has 15 residues. Here the CDR3 reads CASSLASGGGDEQFF. The CDR3 region has the DNA TGCGCCAGCAGCTTGGCATCGGGGGGAGGCGATGAGCAGTTCTTC.

V and J are TRBV7-2 and TRBJ2-1, with 11 bases lining up with TRBD2. CDR1 and CDR2 from the germline V gene are SGHTA and FQGNSA. The CDR3 is 15 residues long. V shed 1 base, J shed 9 bases, and the junction held 5 bases outside the gene matches. Here the CDR3 reads CASSLGLAGRGEQFF. DNA of the CDR3: TGTGCCAGCAGCTTAGGACTAGCGGGGAGGGGTGAGCAGTTCTTC.

Worth noting for this clonotype: An end of the junction differs from the germline gene, which may be a read error. The CDR3 nucleotides read TGTGCCAGCAGCTACTTGGACAGGGCGTATGAGCAGTACTTC. Amino acids: CASSYLDRAYEQYF. J is TRBJ2-7 and V is TRBV6-2 or TRBV6-3; TRBD1 agrees at 8 bases. CDR3 length equals 14 residues. Germline V gene lookup returns CDR1 MNHEY and CDR2 SVGEGT.

The genes are TRBV20-1 and TRBJ2-3, with TRBD2 identical over 12 bases. Germline V gives CDR1 DFQATT, CDR2 SNEGSKA (reference sequence). V lost 7 bases and J lost 4; bases outside the gene matches: 18. The CDR3 covers 18 residues. CDR3 sequence: CSGQGASGGAGGSDTQYF. CDR3 in DNA: TGCAGTGGACAAGGTGCTAGCGGGGGGGCCGGAGGATCAGATACGCAGTATTTT.

The chain employs TRBV6-2 or TRBV6-3 and TRBJ1-4; D call uncertain. Trimming removed 2 bases at V and 15 bases at J, with 13 bases between. This CDR3 comprises 12 residues. CDR1 and CDR2 from the germline V gene are MNHEY and SVGEGT. The CDR3 loop reads CASSYEDRVVFF. The CDR3 bases are TGTGCCAGCAGTTACGAGGACCGAGTAGTGTTTTTT.

This clonotype has more than one count but fewer than ten. The chain recombines TRBV18 with TRBJ1-4; the D is unclear. Germline CDR1 reads KGHSH; CDR2 reads LQKENI. The CDR3 runs to 14 residues. V was cut by 3 bases and J by 4 bases, with 9 bases left in between. CDR3 sequence (DNA): TGTGCCAGCTCACCTACAAGGGTTAATGAAAAACTGTTTTTT. Translated, it gives CASSPTRVNEKLFF. The full variable domain, in which reference TRBV18 and TRBJ1-4 provide the parts outside the CDR3, is NAGVMQNPRHLVRRRGQEARLRCSPMKGHSHVYWYRQLPEEGLKFMVYLQKENIIDESGMPKERFSAEFPKEGPSILRIQQVVRGDSAAYFCASSPTRVNEKLFFGSGTQLSVL.

This clonotype was detected a few times. The CDR3 end shows no conserved phenylalanine or tryptophan, and so a read error is likely. The V call is TRBV29-1, the J call TRBJ1-1, with no clear D. There are 14 residues in the CDR3. Trimming took 4 bases from V and 3 from J, leaving 15 bases between them. CDR1 is SQVTM and CDR2 is ANQGSEA in the germline V gene. The CDR3 bases are TGCAGCGTTGCTTTACAGTTAAGGGACACTGAAGCTTTCCTT. As protein: CSVALQLRDTEAFL.

This clonotype came up many times. The rearrangement uses TRBV11-2 and TRBJ2-3; tentatively, D is TRBD2 (6 bases). Germline V gene lookup returns CDR1 SGHAT and CDR2 FQNNGV. V lost 5 bases, J lost 6 bases, and 9 bases lay in between. The CDR3 consists of 12 residues. CDR3 DNA: TGTGCCAGCAGCCCGGGACTCGATACGCAGTATTTT. This translates into CASSPGLDTQYF. Full variable domain (rest looked up from reference TRBV11-2 and TRBJ2-3): EAGVAQSPRYKIIEKRQSVAFWCNPISGHATLYWYQQILGQGPKLLIQFQNNGVVDDSQLPKDRFSAERLKGVDSTLKIQPAKLEDSAVYLCASSPGLDTQYFGPGTRLTVL.

This sequence joins TRBV7-9 and TRBJ2-5; 7 positions agree with TRBD1. Near its end, the DNA agrees better with TRBJ2-7, so the J call may be wrong. CDR3 length: 14 amino acids. Germline CDR1 reads SEHNR; CDR2 reads FQNEAQ (reference sequence). CDR3 loop: CASSQIGTDYEQYF. CDR3 coding DNA: TGTGCCAGCAGCCAAATCGGGACAGACTACGAGCAGTACTTC.

V and J are TRBV10-3 and TRBJ2-3, with a possible D match to TRBD2 (6 bases). The V and J ends lost 6 bases and 1 base respectively, with 14 bases between them. Per the germline V gene, CDR1 is ENHRY and CDR2 is SYGVKD. The CDR3 is 15 residues long. This CDR3 reads CAIRKREEGTDTQYF. Written as DNA, the CDR3 is TGTGCCATCAGGAAAAGGGAGGAGGGCACAGATACGCAGTATTTT.

The sample holds a few counts of this clonotype. The V gene is TRBV6-5, the J gene TRBJ2-2, with D possibly matching TRBD1 (5 bases). The germline V and J ends were trimmed by 0 bases and 2 bases, with 13 bases remaining between them. Germline assignment: CDR1 MNHEY and CDR2 SVGAGI. The length of the CDR3 is 17 residues. This CDR3 is CASSYSSPTANTGELFF. CDR3 nucleotide sequence: TGTGCCAGCAGTTACTCGAGTCCGACAGCTAACACCGGGGAGCTGTTTTTT.

Regarding this clonotype: At one of its ends the junction is not consistent with the germline gene, which may arise from a read error. The chain is built from TRBV6-1 and TRBJ1-3; D may be TRBD1 (6 bases). CDR3 length equals 16 residues. Germline CDR1 and CDR2: MNHNS and SASEGT. Here the CDR3 reads CASSDQGSDSGNTIYF. DNA for the CDR3: TGTGCCAGCAGTGACCAGGGGAGTGACTCTGGGAACACCATATATTTT.

The rearrangement uses TRBV7-9 and TRBJ2-5; 7 bases line up with TRBD2. The DNA end lines up better with TRBJ2-7; the J call may be wrong. Germline CDR1 and CDR2: SEHNR and FQNEAQ (reference sequence). This CDR3 is 13 amino acids long. In DNA form, the CDR3 reads TGTGCCAGCAGCCGAGGACTAGGGCTCGAGCAGTACTTC. It is translated as CASSRGLGLEQYF.

This clonotype was picked up a small number of times. This rearrangement joins TRBV10-3 to TRBJ2-3, with unresolved D. The CDR3 has 12 amino acids. The V gene lost 3 bases and the J gene lost 6 bases, with 7 bases spanning the gap. Germline V gene sequence: CDR1 ENHRY, CDR2 SYGVKD. CDR3 DNA: TGTGCCATCAGTGATGGTCGGGATACGCAGTATTTT. Its protein is CAISDGRDTQYF.

The sample holds a few counts of this clonotype. This sequence joins TRBV2 and TRBJ2-7; D is uncertain. This CDR3 has 12 amino acids. Germline V gene sequence: CDR1 SNHLY, CDR2 FYNNEI. Between the trimmed V and J ends, which lost 5 bases and 2 bases, there was a span of 7 bases. CDR3 loop: CASSRVPYEQYF. In DNA form, the CDR3 reads TGTGCCAGCAGTAGGGTTCCCTACGAGCAGTACTTC. Looking up the rest from reference TRBV2 and TRBJ2-7 gives the full variable domain: EPEVTQTPSHQVTQMGQEVILRCVPISNHLYFYWYRQILGQKVEFLVSFYNNEISEKSEIFDDQFSVERPDGSNFTLKIRSTKLEDSAMYFCASSRVPYEQYFGPGTRLTVT.

This chain uses TRBV7-9 with TRBJ1-2; D possibly corresponds to TRBD1 (5 bases). The CDR3 extends over 15 amino acids. With 4 bases removed from V and 6 bases from J, the gap between germline ends came to 18 bases. Looked up from germline, CDR1 is SEHNR and CDR2 is FQNEAQ (reference sequence). Here the CDR3 DNA reads TGTGCCAGCAGCTCCCGGGACGAGAGCCCCCATGGCTACACCTTC. Residues: CASSSRDESPHGYTF.

This chain connects TRBV24-1 to TRBJ2-2, with TRBD1 as a possible D gene (7 bases). Trimming took 5 bases from V and 0 from J, leaving 15 bases between them. The CDR3 is 17 residues long. Germline-derived CDR1 and CDR2 are KGHDR and SFDVKD. CDR3 in amino acids: CATSAGGTVPNTGELFF. For the CDR3, the DNA is TGTGCCACCAGTGCTGGGGGGACAGTCCCGAACACCGGGGAGCTGTTTTTT.

This clonotype was seen a few times. V usage is TRBV20-1 and J usage is TRBJ2-1, with TRBD2 matching over 8 bases. The CDR3 has 12 residues. CDR1 DFQATT and CDR2 SNEGSKA come from the germline V gene (reference sequence). V was pared by 3 bases and J by 8 bases, with 3 bases of the junction left unmatched. CDR3 nucleotide sequence: TGCAGTGCTAGCGGGGGGGCCCATGAGCAGTTCTTC. This codes for CSASGGAHEQFF.

The chain is built from TRBV6-5 and TRBJ2-2, with 16 bases identical to TRBD2. Germline trimming cut 2 bases from V and 6 bases from J; bases unmatched to any gene: 3. Germline V gene lookup returns CDR1 MNHEY and CDR2 SVGAGI. This CDR3 contains 17 residues. CDR3 sequence: CASSYPGLAGGPGELFF. CDR3 in DNA: TGTGCCAGCAGTTACCCGGGACTAGCGGGGGGGCCCGGGGAGCTGTTTTTT.

This clonotype came up a few times. The rearrangement joins TRBV10-3 to TRBJ2-5, with 11 bases aligning to TRBD2. The end of the DNA is better explained by TRBJ2-7, so the J call may be wrong. Germline lookup yields CDR1 ENHRY and CDR2 SYGVKD. This CDR3 has 13 amino acids. The CDR3 loop is CASRTSGPYEQYF. CDR3 bases: TGTGCCTCCCGGACTAGCGGGCCCTACGAGCAGTACTTC.

CDR3 sequence reads: CATSDRTGNYYGYTF. The CDR3, as DNA: TGTGCCACCAGTGATCGGACAGGGAATTACTATGGCTACACCTTC. V is TRBV24-1 and J is TRBJ1-2; 8 nucleotides line up with TRBD1. The CDR3 length is 15 residues. Trimming took 3 bases from V and 3 from J; bases not matched to a gene: 5. CDR1 is KGHDR and CDR2 is SFDVKD in the germline V gene.

The chain links TRBV20-1 to TRBJ2-1; 10 positions agree with TRBD1. The CDR3 is 15 amino acids. Germline V gene sequence: CDR1 DFQATT, CDR2 SNEGSKA (reference sequence). The V gene end was trimmed by 6 bases and the J gene end by 3 bases; junction bases not matched to a gene: 8. CDR3 nucleotides: TGCAGTGCCGACTTCCGGGACAGGGGCTACAATGAGCAGTTCTTC. Translating gives CSADFRDRGYNEQFF.

CDR3 bases: TGTGCCACCGGACTGGGACAGGGCCCAGCCTACGAGCAGTACTTC. Its translation is CATGLGQGPAYEQYF. The V call is TRBV27, the J call TRBJ2-7, with 9 bases fitting TRBD1. This CDR3 region has 15 residues. With 10 bases clipped from V and 2 bases from J, the junction kept 12 bases outside the gene matches. Germline CDR1 reads MNHEY; CDR2 reads SMNVEV (reference sequence).

In this sample, this clonotype turned up a few times. The gene calls are TRBV12-3 or TRBV12-4 and TRBJ2-7, with TRBD2 matching over 14 bases. This CDR3 has 15 amino acids. V gave up 5 bases and J gave up 6 bases; unmatched junction bases: 6. CDR3 residues: CASSPGTSGGLEQYF. CDR3 DNA: TGTGCCAGCAGTCCCGGGACTAGCGGGGGTCTCGAGCAGTACTTC.

This sequence joins TRBV4-1 and TRBJ1-2; TRBD1 is a possible D gene (5 bases). V lost 4 bases and J 8 bases, leaving 17 bases between the germline ends. CDR3 length equals 14 residues. Germline-derived CDR1 and CDR2 are MGHRA and YSYEKL. The CDR3 DNA follows: TGCGCCAGCAGCCGCAGTCTAGGGGAACGGGGCTACACCTTC. Its protein is CASSRSLGERGYTF.

V gene TRBV12-3 or TRBV12-4 combines with J gene TRBJ2-4, with D unclear. The CDR3 is 15 residues long. Trimming removed 3 bases from V and 0 bases from J, with 9 bases in between. CDR3 nucleotides: TGTGCCAGCAGTTTCAAGCGAATAGCCAAAAACATTCAGTACTTC. It is translated as CASSFKRIAKNIQYF.